The 3 T cell receptor beta chains given below trace back to one sample, sequenced in a study of graft-versus-host responses after intestinal transplantation. Profiling relied on immunoSEQ multiplex PCR, and the TCRdb table lists in-frame clones only, not all of them. The sample has tens of thousands of clones; roughly 91% are singletons. Their target antigens are unknown. The sample here was unstimulated CD8+ T cells sorted from spleen or lymph node cells, taken before intestinal transplant. These receptors all come from a human donor who received an intestinal transplant.

Here the CDR3 DNA reads TGTGCCAGCAGTTTATCGACTGCAACTAATGAAAAACTGTTTTTT. This codes for CASSLSTATNEKLFF. The chain joins TRBV27 to TRBJ1-4, with unresolved D. Trimming took off 0 bases at V and 0 bases at J, with 5 bases between the two ends. This CDR3 region has 15 residues. CDR1 MNHEY and CDR2 SMNVEV come from the germline V gene (reference sequence).

The sample holds a few counts of this clone. This chain links TRBV5-6 with TRBJ1-1, with 11 bases matching TRBD1. Looked up from germline, CDR1 is SGHDT and CDR2 is YYEEEE. Trimming at V came to 4 bases and at J to 5 bases, leaving 7 bases not matched to a gene. The length of the CDR3 is 15 residues. For the CDR3, the DNA is TGTGCCAGCAGCGACGCCGGGACAGGGGGTACTGAAGCTTTCTTT. Its translation is CASSDAGTGGTEAFF.

This chain uses TRBV11-3 with TRBJ1-1; a possible D gene is TRBD1 (5 bases). This CDR3 has 13 residues. V was pared by 4 bases and J by 1 base, with 7 bases between. The germline V gene has CDR1 SGHNT and CDR2 YENEEA. This CDR3 is CASSSRENTEAFF. DNA of the CDR3: TGTGCCAGCAGCTCCAGGGAGAACACTGAAGCTTTCTTT.